The 12 T cell receptor beta chains below come from one sample, sequenced in a study. Cells sorted as Tregs were CD4+, CD25+ and CD127-/low. TCRdb re-analysed the 5' RACE reads in MiXCR, keeping a single row per CDR3 protein. Of some 40,000 distinct CDR3 sequences detected, more than 20% appear once; the ten largest clones hold 3.5% to 4.5%. The sequencing sample was made of Tregs sorted from a lymph node. These receptors were collected from a female donor with breast cancer.

In this sample, this clonotype turned up a few times. The V call is TRBV7-9, the J call TRBJ2-7; D uncertain. Germline-derived CDR1 and CDR2 are SEHNR and FQNEAQ (reference sequence). The V end was cut by 2 bases, the J end by 5 bases, with 4 bases between. The CDR3 covers 11 residues. The CDR3 reads CASSLWDEQYF. In nucleotides, the CDR3 is TGTGCCAGCAGCTTATGGGACGAGCAGTACTTC.

With respect to this clonotype: One junction end disagrees with the germline gene, perhaps due to a read error. The chain couples TRBV11-2 to TRBJ1-1; 8 bases align to TRBD1. The CDR3 has 15 amino acids. Germline CDR1 reads SGHAT; CDR2 reads FQNNGV. Here the CDR3 reads CAGSLDQQGVTEAFF. As DNA, the CDR3 is TGTGCCGGCAGCTTAGATCAACAGGGGGTCACTGAAGCTTTCTTT.

This clonotype has a handful of counts. The chain has TRBV6-1 and TRBJ1-5; no reliable D call. This CDR3 spans 13 amino acids. The V gene lost 6 bases and the J gene lost 3 bases, with 9 bases spanning the gap. CDR1 MNHNS and CDR2 SASEGT come from the germline V gene. CDR3 protein: CASSDSFNQPQHF. DNA of the CDR3: TGTGCCAGCAGCGACTCCTTCAATCAGCCCCAGCATTTT.

This clonotype was detected many times. This chain connects TRBV28 to TRBJ2-1; the D is unclear. V dropped 4 bases and J dropped 5 bases, with 15 bases sitting between them. CDR3 length: 15 amino acids. Germline-derived CDR1 and CDR2 are MDHEN and SYDVKM. The CDR3 bases are TGTGCCAGCAGTTCTCTAACTTACGGGCACAATGAGCAGTTCTTC. It codes for CASSSLTYGHNEQFF.

This clonotype was seen a few times. The rearrangement uses TRBV24-1 and TRBJ2-1, with no clear D. CDR3 length equals 13 residues. Trimming took off 12 bases at V and 7 bases at J, with 18 bases between the two ends. CDR1 is KGHDR, CDR2 SFDVKD, per germline. DNA for the CDR3: TGTGCCTCCCAGCTGGCTGCCCTTAATGAGCAGTTCTTC. Amino acids: CASQLAALNEQFF.

V usage is TRBV5-3 and J usage is TRBJ2-1; D remains unclear. TRBV5-3 is known as an ORF, though its function is uncertain. The CDR3 runs 16 residues. Trimming took off 9 bases at V and 5 bases at J, with 24 bases between the two ends. The CDR3 region is CATPDTEGSQNNEQFF. As DNA, the CDR3 is TGTGCCACCCCCGATACGGAAGGGTCACAAAACAATGAGCAGTTCTTC.

Comments on this clonotype: At one boundary the junction diverges from the germline segment, which might be a read error. The chain couples TRBV3-1 to TRBJ1-3; D gene uncertain. This CDR3 is built from 15 residues. The V gene's germline CDR1 is LGHDT and CDR2 YNNKEL (reference sequence). As DNA, the CDR3 is TGTGCCAGCAGCCAGGACGGCGGGTTTGGAAGCACCATATATTTT. Its protein is CASSQDGGFGSTIYF.

This clonotype was picked up many times. The chain is built from TRBV20-1 and TRBJ2-1; 14 positions match TRBD2. CDR1 is DFQATT, CDR2 SNEGSKA, per germline (reference sequence). The ends lost 6 bases at V and 7 bases at J; junction bases unmatched: 5. The CDR3 totals 14 residues. CDR3 loop: CSALRTSGRNEQFF. CDR3 coding DNA: TGCAGTGCCCTGAGGACTAGCGGGAGGAATGAGCAGTTCTTC.

In this sample, this clonotype turned up many times. V usage is TRBV9 and J usage is TRBJ2-7; D is undetermined. The V gene's germline CDR1 is SGDLS and CDR2 YYNGEE. This CDR3 spans 13 amino acids. The germline V and J ends were trimmed by 1 base and 5 bases, with 10 bases remaining between them. The CDR3 DNA follows: TGTGCCAGCAGCGTATATGGGTCCCACGAGCAGTACTTC. Protein sequence: CASSVYGSHEQYF.

This clonotype was seen at least ten times. The genes are TRBV4-1 and TRBJ2-7, with TRBD2 identical over 7 bases. The V gene's germline CDR1 is MGHRA and CDR2 YSYEKL. V lost 4 bases, J lost 3 bases, and 9 bases stayed unmatched. There are 15 residues in the CDR3. CDR3 residues: CASSLSGGSYYEQYF. In nucleotides, the CDR3 is TGCGCCAGCAGCCTTTCCGGCGGGAGTTACTACGAGCAGTACTTC.

This clonotype was recorded many times. The rearrangement joins TRBV5-1 to TRBJ2-1; no reliable D call. The V gene's germline CDR1 is SGHRS and CDR2 YFSETQ. The CDR3 covers 15 residues. Trimming took 2 bases from V and 1 from J, leaving 10 bases between them. CDR3 bases: TGCGCCAGCAGCTTCTTAACTGAATCCTACAATGAGCAGTTCTTC. It yields the protein CASSFLTESYNEQFF.

The J gene is TRBJ2-5, the V gene TRBV15, with D uncertain. The CDR3 length is 12 residues. Germline V gives CDR1 LNHNV, CDR2 YYDKDF (reference sequence). V was cut by 2 bases and J by 5 bases, with 6 bases left in between. The CDR3, as DNA: TGTGCCACCAGCAGATCGGATGAGACCCAGTACTTC. Its translation: CATSRSDETQYF.